What follows are 3 T cell receptor beta chains derived from one specimen sequenced in a study of blood T cell repertoires in COVID-19. Assay: immunoSEQ multiplex PCR; the TCRdb copy retains only in-frame clones and omits some. The sample has around 180,000 clones, about 81% seen once. Input material: peripheral blood. Every receptor here comes from a woman older than 75 with COVID-19, enrolled during active disease.

This clone is a singleton in its sample. This chain connects TRBV4-1 to TRBJ2-6, with 13 bases fitting TRBD2. This CDR3 region has 20 residues. Germline V gives CDR1 MGHRA, CDR2 YSYEKL. Unmatched junction bases numbered 8, after V lost 0 bases and J lost 3 bases. As DNA, the CDR3 is TGCGCCAGCAGCCAAGACCCATTACTAGCGGGGGGGCATGGGGCCAACGTCCTGACTTTC. Translated: CASSQDPLLAGGHGANVLTF.

This chain links TRBV19 with TRBJ2-5, with 7 bases aligning to TRBD1. The CDR3 is 16 amino acids. CDR1 and CDR2 from the germline V gene are LNHDA and SQIVND (reference sequence). J was trimmed by 2 bases and V by 2 bases; bases with no gene match: 8. CDR3 sequence (DNA): TGTGCCAGTAGTATAACGGGCGGACAGGTACAAGAGACCCAGTACTTC. Protein product: CASSITGGQVQETQYF.

This clone was seen a handful of times. The rearrangement joins TRBV9 to TRBJ2-1; TRBD1 matches 7 bases. The V gene's germline CDR1 is SGDLS and CDR2 YYNGEE. V was clipped by 1 base and J by 6 bases; unmatched bases: 7. The CDR3 extends over 15 amino acids. Here the CDR3 reads CASSVRGRGSNEQFF. In nucleotides, the CDR3 is TGTGCCAGCAGCGTACGGGGCAGGGGGAGCAATGAGCAGTTCTTC.